The rows below give T cell receptor beta chains drawn from one sample of a study of shared T cell receptors in the human thymus. The repertoire was sequenced with immunoSEQ multiplex PCR; TCRdb's copy has only in-frame clones and lacks some. The sample contains some 760,000 clones, 80% to 90% of which appear only once. These same records also appear under a second study, on human thymus T cells.

The sequencing input was thymocytes. These receptors originate from a girl under three years old with a congenital heart defect. The CDR3 runs from the conserved cysteine through the conserved F or W. A D gene is named only where the DNA matches it firmly. Clone size is not always given. Where it is, it says once, few, many or a class for expanded clones.

TRBJ1-2,.,TRBV4-1,.,CASSREDRVPGPYGYTF,TGCGCCAGCAGCCGGGAGGACCGGGTCCCCGGCCCCTATGGCTACACCTTC
TRBJ2-3,.,TRBV27,.,CASSSHPDSSTDTQYF,TGTGCCAGCAGTTCGCACCCGGACAGCAGCACAGATACGCAGTATTTT
TRBJ2-3,.,TRBV5-6,TRBD1,CASRALGSSGQGRTDTQYF,TGTGCCAGCAGGGCTCTAGGGTCATCGGGACAGGGTCGTACAGATACGCAGTATTTT
TRBJ1-1,.,TRBV29-1,TRBD1,CSVAPYPPQGAGGTEAFF,TGCAGCGTTGCCCCTTATCCCCCACAGGGGGCGGGGGGCACTGAAGCTTTCTTT
TRBJ1-2,.,TRBV6-5,TRBD1,CASRRQGGGYTF,TGTGCCAGCAGACGCCAGGGGGGTGGCTACACCTTC
TRBJ1-5,.,TRBV5-6,.,CASSLSGRVPNQPQHF,TGTGCCAGCAGCTTGTCTGGGCGCGTCCCGAATCAGCCCCAGCATTTT
TRBJ2-5,.,TRBV6-1,TRBD2,CASRYSGGLQETQYF,TGTGCCAGCAGGTATAGCGGGGGGCTCCAAGAGACCCAGTACTTC
TRBJ2-1,.,TRBV7-4,TRBD2,CASSFTSGGENEQFF,TGTGCCAGCAGCTTCACGAGCGGGGGGGAGAATGAGCAGTTCTTC
TRBJ2-4,.,TRBV15,.,CATSRDLQGNTKNIQYF,TGTGCCACCAGCAGAGATCTTCAGGGGAATACGAAAAACATTCAGTACTTC
TRBJ1-2,.,TRBV18,.,CASSPSRGADGYTF,TGTGCCAGCTCACCATCCAGGGGCGCGGATGGCTACACCTTC
TRBJ1-5,.,TRBV28,.,CASSPGGGIQPQHF,TGTGCCAGCAGTCCCGGGGGGGGGATTCAGCCCCAGCATTTT
TRBJ1-4,.,TRBV9,.,CASSGTGKGGEKLFF,TGTGCCAGCAGCGGCACAGGAAAAGGGGGTGAAAAACTGTTTTTT
TRBJ1-1,few,TRBV10-3,.,CAIRRQSQNTEAFF,TGTGCCATCAGAAGACAGTCCCAGAACACTGAAGCTTTCTTT
TRBJ2-7,.,TRBV19,TRBD2,CASSTVAGPYEQYF,TGTGCCAGTAGTACTGTAGCGGGACCCTACGAGCAGTACTTC